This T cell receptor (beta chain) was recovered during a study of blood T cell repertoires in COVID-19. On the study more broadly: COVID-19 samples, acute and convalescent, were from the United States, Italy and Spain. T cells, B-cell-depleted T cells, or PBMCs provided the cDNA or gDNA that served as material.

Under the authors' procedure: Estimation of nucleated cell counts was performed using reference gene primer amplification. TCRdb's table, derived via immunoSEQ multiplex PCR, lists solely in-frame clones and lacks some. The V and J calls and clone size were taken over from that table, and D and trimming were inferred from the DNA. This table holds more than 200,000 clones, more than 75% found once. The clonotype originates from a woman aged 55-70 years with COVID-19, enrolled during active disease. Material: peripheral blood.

CDR3 loop: CASSPRSPGLGSPLHF. The DNA for the CDR3 is TGTGCCAGCTCACCGCGTTCTCCGGGTCTGGGTTCACCCCTCCACTTT. The J gene is TRBJ1-6, the V gene TRBV18; D is undetermined. The length of the CDR3 is 16 residues. V was shortened by 3 bases and J by 9 bases, with 18 bases between the two germline ends. Germline V CDR1 and CDR2: KGHSH, LQKENI.